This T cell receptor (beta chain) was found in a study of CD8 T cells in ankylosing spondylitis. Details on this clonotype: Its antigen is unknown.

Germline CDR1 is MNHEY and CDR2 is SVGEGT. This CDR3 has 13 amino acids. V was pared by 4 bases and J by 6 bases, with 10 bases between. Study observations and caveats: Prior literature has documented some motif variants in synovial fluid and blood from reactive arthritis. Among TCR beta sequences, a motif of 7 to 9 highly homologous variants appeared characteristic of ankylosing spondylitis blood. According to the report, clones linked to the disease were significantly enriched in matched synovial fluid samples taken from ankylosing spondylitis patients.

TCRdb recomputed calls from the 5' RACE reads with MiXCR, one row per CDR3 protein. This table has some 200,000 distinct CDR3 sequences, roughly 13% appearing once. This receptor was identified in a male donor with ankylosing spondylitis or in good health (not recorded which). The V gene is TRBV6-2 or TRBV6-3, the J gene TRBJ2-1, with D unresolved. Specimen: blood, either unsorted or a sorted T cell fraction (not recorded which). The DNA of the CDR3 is TGTGCCAGCAGTTCCGGCAGTATCAATGAGCAGTTCTTC. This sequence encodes CASSSGSINEQFF.